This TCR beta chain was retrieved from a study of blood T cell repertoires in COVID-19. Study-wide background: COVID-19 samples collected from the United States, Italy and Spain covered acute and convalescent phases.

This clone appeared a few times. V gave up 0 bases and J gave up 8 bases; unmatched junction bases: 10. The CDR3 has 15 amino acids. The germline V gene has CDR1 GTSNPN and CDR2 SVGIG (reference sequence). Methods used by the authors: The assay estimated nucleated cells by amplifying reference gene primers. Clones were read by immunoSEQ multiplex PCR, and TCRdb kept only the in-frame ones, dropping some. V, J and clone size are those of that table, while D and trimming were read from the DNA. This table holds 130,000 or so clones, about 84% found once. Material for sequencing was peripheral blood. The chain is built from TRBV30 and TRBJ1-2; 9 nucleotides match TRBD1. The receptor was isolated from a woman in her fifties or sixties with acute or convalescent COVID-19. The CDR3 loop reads CAWSVSGTGSGGYTF. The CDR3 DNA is TGTGCCTGGAGTGTGTCAGGGACAGGGTCCGGAGGCTACACCTTC.